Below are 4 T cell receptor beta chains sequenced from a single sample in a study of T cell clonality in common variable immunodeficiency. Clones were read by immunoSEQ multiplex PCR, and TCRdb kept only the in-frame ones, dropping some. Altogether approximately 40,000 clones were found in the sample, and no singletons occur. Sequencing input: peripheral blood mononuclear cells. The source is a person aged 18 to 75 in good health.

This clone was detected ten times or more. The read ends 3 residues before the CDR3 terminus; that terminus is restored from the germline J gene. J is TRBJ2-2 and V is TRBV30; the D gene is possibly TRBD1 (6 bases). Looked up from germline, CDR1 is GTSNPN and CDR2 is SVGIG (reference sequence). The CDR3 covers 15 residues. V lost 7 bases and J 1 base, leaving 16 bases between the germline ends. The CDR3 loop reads CASRDTPGNTGELFF. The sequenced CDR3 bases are TGTGCCTCAAGGGACACTCCGGGGAACACCGGGGAG.

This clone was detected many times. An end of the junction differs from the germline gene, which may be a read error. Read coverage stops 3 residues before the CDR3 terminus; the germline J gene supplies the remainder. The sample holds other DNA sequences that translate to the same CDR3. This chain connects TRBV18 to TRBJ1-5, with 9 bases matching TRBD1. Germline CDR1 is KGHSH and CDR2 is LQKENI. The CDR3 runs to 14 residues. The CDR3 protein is CASSPQGASQPQHF. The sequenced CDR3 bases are TGTGCCAGCTCGCCACAGGGGGCGAGTCAGCCC. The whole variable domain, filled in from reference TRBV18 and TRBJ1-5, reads NAGVMQNPRHLVRRRGQEARLRCSPMKGHSHVYWYRQLPEEGLKFMVYLQKENIIDESGMPKERFSAEFPKEGPSILRIQQVVRGDSAAYFCASSPQGASQPQHFGDGTRLSIL.

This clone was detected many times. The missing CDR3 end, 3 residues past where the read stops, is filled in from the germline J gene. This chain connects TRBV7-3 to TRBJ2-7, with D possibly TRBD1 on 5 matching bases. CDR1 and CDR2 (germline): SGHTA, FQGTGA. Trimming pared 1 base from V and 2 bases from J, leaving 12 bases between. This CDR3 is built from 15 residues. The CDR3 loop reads CASSLMWGKAYEQYF. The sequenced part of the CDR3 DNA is TGTGCCAGCAGCTTAATGTGGGGCAAAGCCTACGAG.

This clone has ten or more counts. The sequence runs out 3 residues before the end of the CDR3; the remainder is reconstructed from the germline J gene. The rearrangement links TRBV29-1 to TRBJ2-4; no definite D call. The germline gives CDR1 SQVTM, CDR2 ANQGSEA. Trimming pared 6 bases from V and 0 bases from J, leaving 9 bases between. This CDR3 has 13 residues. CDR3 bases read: TGCAGCGTGGGCGTCGTAGCCAAAAACATT. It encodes CSVGVVAKNI. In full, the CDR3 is CSVGVVAKNIQYF.